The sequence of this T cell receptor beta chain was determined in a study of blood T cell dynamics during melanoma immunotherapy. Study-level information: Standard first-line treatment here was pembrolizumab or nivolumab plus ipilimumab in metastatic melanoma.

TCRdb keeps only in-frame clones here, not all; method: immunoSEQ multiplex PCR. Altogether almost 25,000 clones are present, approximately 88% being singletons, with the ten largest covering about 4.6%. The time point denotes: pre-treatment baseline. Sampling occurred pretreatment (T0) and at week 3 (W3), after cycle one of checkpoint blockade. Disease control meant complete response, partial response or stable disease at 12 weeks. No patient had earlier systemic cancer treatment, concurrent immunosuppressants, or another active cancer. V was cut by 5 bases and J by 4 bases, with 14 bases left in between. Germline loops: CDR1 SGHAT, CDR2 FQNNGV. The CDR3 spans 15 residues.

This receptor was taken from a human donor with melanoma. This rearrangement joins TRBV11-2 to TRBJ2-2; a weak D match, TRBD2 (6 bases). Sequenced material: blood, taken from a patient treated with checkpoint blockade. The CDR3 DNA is TGTGCCAGCAGCGCAACTATCGGGAGCACCGGGGAGCTGTTTTTT. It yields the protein CASSATIGSTGELFF.